This TCR beta chain originates from a study of OX40 agonist ivuxolimab in advanced cancers. Study-wide background: The study gave patients intravenous ivuxolimab at 0.01 to 10 mg/kg every 2 weeks. Participants could have had prior anti-PD-1, anti-PD-L1 or anti-CTLA-4 therapy, and 40% had some. Overall study findings and caveats: CD8+ T cells were the subset that, on average, had more expanded clones than CD4+.

This CDR3 spans 16 amino acids. Looked up from germline, CDR1 is MNHNS and CDR2 is SASEGT. J gave up 8 bases and V 4 bases, and 12 bases lay outside the gene matches. Generated by immunoSEQ multiplex PCR, the TCRdb table keeps only in-frame clones and is missing some. Of about 99,000 clones in the sample, more than 85% were seen once. In the case of this clone: Antigen: not known.

Patients who had autoimmune disease history or got systemic immunosuppression were left out. This sequence was found in an adult with an advanced solid tumor such as melanoma, head and neck, liver or kidney cancer. The chain combines TRBV6-1 with TRBJ2-4; the match to TRBD2 covers 9 bases. The sequences come from CD4+ or CD8+ T cells sorted from blood, collected in a trial of the OX40 agonist ivuxolimab. CDR3 loop: CASSAFAGGGVDIQYF. In DNA form, the CDR3 reads TGTGCCAGCAGTGCGTTCGCGGGAGGGGGGGTAGACATTCAGTACTTC.